A selection of T cell receptor beta chains follows, all from one sample in a study of blood T cell repertoires in COVID-19. The repertoire was sequenced with immunoSEQ multiplex PCR; TCRdb's copy has only in-frame clones and lacks some. The table records about 50,000 clones, around 85% of them present only once. The sample comprised peripheral blood. These TCRs come from a woman in her sixties or seventies with acute or convalescent COVID-19. Both conserved end residues are part of each CDR3. Fields, in order: clone size, V gene, J gene, D gene, CDR3 protein, CDR3 DNA. A D gene is named only where the DNA matches it firmly. For some rows the clone size is stated as once, few or many, or as a class when expanded; others skip it.

clone size: -; V gene: TRBV18; J gene: TRBJ1-4; D gene: -; CDR3 protein: CASSEVEGATNEKLFF; CDR3 DNA: TGTGCCAGCTCAGAGGTTGAGGGGGCAACTAATGAAAAACTGTTTTTT
clone size: -; V gene: TRBV27; J gene: TRBJ2-1; D gene: TRBD2; CDR3 protein: CASSLPQLAGRFNEQFF; CDR3 DNA: TGTGCCAGCAGTTTACCCCAACTAGCGGGAAGGTTTAATGAGCAGTTCTTC
clone size: -; V gene: TRBV9; J gene: TRBJ1-2; D gene: TRBD1; CDR3 protein: CASSVDPTGGAHYGYTF; CDR3 DNA: TGTGCCAGCAGCGTGGACCCGACAGGGGGCGCTCACTATGGCTACACCTTC
clone size: -; V gene: TRBV4-2; J gene: TRBJ2-6; D gene: TRBD1; CDR3 protein: CASSQVGGPSGANVLTF; CDR3 DNA: TGTGCCAGCAGCCAAGTAGGGGGCCCCTCTGGGGCCAACGTCCTGACTTTC
clone size: once; V gene: TRBV4-2; J gene: TRBJ1-5; D gene: TRBD1; CDR3 protein: CASSQDWGQGDQPQHF; CDR3 DNA: TGTGCCAGCAGCCAAGATTGGGGACAGGGTGATCAGCCCCAGCATTTT
clone size: -; V gene: TRBV5-1; J gene: TRBJ2-4; D gene: TRBD1; CDR3 protein: CASSLFGDRVEYIQYF; CDR3 DNA: TGCGCCAGCAGCTTGTTCGGGGACAGGGTGGAATACATTCAGTACTTC
clone size: -; V gene: TRBV2; J gene: TRBJ2-4; D gene: TRBD2; CDR3 protein: CASRIMAGGEGTKNIQYF; CDR3 DNA: TGTGCCAGCAGAATCATGGCGGGGGGAGAGGGGACCAAAAACATTCAGTACTTC
clone size: -; V gene: TRBV11-2; J gene: TRBJ2-1; D gene: TRBD2; CDR3 protein: CASSSGLAGYNEQFF; CDR3 DNA: TGTGCCAGCAGCAGTGGACTAGCGGGTTACAATGAGCAGTTCTTC
clone size: -; V gene: TRBV19; J gene: TRBJ2-1; D gene: -; CDR3 protein: CASSARGARYNEQFF; CDR3 DNA: TGTGCCAGTAGTGCTCGGGGGGCGCGATACAATGAGCAGTTCTTC
clone size: -; V gene: TRBV5-6; J gene: TRBJ1-1; D gene: -; CDR3 protein: CASSWAFGRDRNTEAFF; CDR3 DNA: TGTGCCAGCAGCTGGGCGTTTGGCCGCGACAGGAACACTGAAGCTTTCTTT
clone size: -; V gene: TRBV10-3; J gene: TRBJ2-3; D gene: TRBD2; CDR3 protein: CAISEPLANTDTQYF; CDR3 DNA: TGTGCCATCAGTGAGCCACTAGCGAACACAGATACGCAGTATTTT
clone size: -; V gene: TRBV29-1; J gene: TRBJ2-1; D gene: TRBD1; CDR3 protein: CSVPQGVSSYNEQFF; CDR3 DNA: TGCAGCGTTCCACAGGGGGTGAGCTCCTACAATGAGCAGTTCTTC
clone size: -; V gene: TRBV2; J gene: TRBJ2-1; D gene: TRBD2; CDR3 protein: CASSQLTSGSGEQFF; CDR3 DNA: TGTGCCAGCAGCCAATTGACTAGCGGGAGCGGGGAGCAGTTCTTC
clone size: -; V gene: TRBV19; J gene: TRBJ2-7; D gene: TRBD2; CDR3 protein: CASTPRGGRPHEQYF; CDR3 DNA: TGTGCCAGTACCCCCCGGGGCGGGAGGCCCCACGAGCAGTACTTC
clone size: -; V gene: TRBV9; J gene: TRBJ1-2; D gene: TRBD1; CDR3 protein: CASSVFSRQGGRGSYTF; CDR3 DNA: TGTGCCAGCAGCGTATTCTCTCGTCAGGGGGGACGGGGGAGCTACACCTTC
clone size: -; V gene: TRBV29-1; J gene: TRBJ1-5; D gene: -; CDR3 protein: CSVASGGGQPQHF; CDR3 DNA: TGCAGCGTTGCCTCTGGCGGGGGTCAGCCCCAGCATTTT
clone size: -; V gene: TRBV29-1; J gene: TRBJ1-5; D gene: TRBD1; CDR3 protein: CSVGGGSNQPQHF; CDR3 DNA: TGCAGCGTTGGAGGGGGCTCTAATCAGCCCCAGCATTTT
clone size: -; V gene: TRBV9; J gene: TRBJ2-1; D gene: -; CDR3 protein: CASSRGNSYNEQFF; CDR3 DNA: TGTGCCAGCAGCAGAGGAAACTCCTACAATGAGCAGTTCTTC
clone size: once; V gene: TRBV7-2; J gene: TRBJ2-7; D gene: TRBD2; CDR3 protein: CASSLAGGPDEQYF; CDR3 DNA: TGTGCCAGCAGCTTAGCGGGAGGGCCGGACGAGCAGTACTTC
clone size: -; V gene: TRBV6-2/TRBV6-3; J gene: TRBJ1-1; D gene: -; CDR3 protein: CASSYPERFRNTEAFF; CDR3 DNA: TGTGCCAGCAGTTACCCCGAGAGATTCCGGAACACTGAAGCTTTCTTT
clone size: once; V gene: TRBV4-1; J gene: TRBJ1-5; D gene: TRBD1; CDR3 protein: CASRMHRDSNQPQHF; CDR3 DNA: TGCGCCAGCAGAATGCACCGGGACAGTAATCAGCCCCAGCATTTT
clone size: -; V gene: TRBV5-5; J gene: TRBJ2-2; D gene: TRBD1; CDR3 protein: CASSVIPGQGAGELFF; CDR3 DNA: TGTGCCAGCAGCGTAATCCCGGGACAGGGAGCCGGGGAGCTGTTTTTT
clone size: -; V gene: TRBV11-3; J gene: TRBJ1-2; D gene: -; CDR3 protein: CASSLTPLGGRAGYTF; CDR3 DNA: TGTGCCAGCAGCTTAACCCCTTTGGGGGGACGGGCAGGCTACACCTTC
clone size: -; V gene: TRBV19; J gene: TRBJ1-5; D gene: TRBD1; CDR3 protein: CASSGQVHGNQPQHF; CDR3 DNA: TGTGCCAGTTCCGGACAGGTCCATGGCAATCAGCCCCAGCATTTT
clone size: -; V gene: TRBV7-3; J gene: TRBJ1-1; D gene: -; CDR3 protein: CASSLRGRNEAFF; CDR3 DNA: TGTGCCAGCAGCTTAAGGGGGCGAAACGAAGCTTTCTTT
clone size: few; V gene: TRBV29-1; J gene: TRBJ1-5; D gene: -; CDR3 protein: CSVVPGANQPQHF; CDR3 DNA: TGCAGCGTTGTGCCAGGTGCCAATCAGCCCCAGCATTTT
clone size: -; V gene: TRBV29-1; J gene: TRBJ2-5; D gene: TRBD2; CDR3 protein: CSLSFAGGQRETQYF; CDR3 DNA: TGCAGCCTCTCGTTTGCGGGAGGGCAGAGAGAGACCCAGTACTTC
clone size: -; V gene: TRBV15; J gene: TRBJ2-1; D gene: TRBD2; CDR3 protein: CATSRDRAGDAQFF; CDR3 DNA: TGTGCCACCAGCAGAGATCGAGCGGGAGATGCCCAGTTCTTC
clone size: -; V gene: TRBV9; J gene: TRBJ2-3; D gene: -; CDR3 protein: CASSVVGGFTDTQYF; CDR3 DNA: TGTGCCAGCAGCGTAGTTGGGGGGTTCACAGATACGCAGTATTTT
clone size: -; V gene: TRBV7-9; J gene: TRBJ2-5; D gene: TRBD2; CDR3 protein: CASSLAMQRGAETQYF; CDR3 DNA: TGTGCCAGCAGCTTAGCAATGCAGCGGGGGGCAGAGACCCAGTACTTC
clone size: -; V gene: TRBV7-8; J gene: TRBJ2-3; D gene: -; CDR3 protein: CASSQLRTSTDTQYF; CDR3 DNA: TGTGCCAGCAGCCAACTCCGGACTAGCACAGATACGCAGTATTTT
clone size: -; V gene: TRBV3-1/TRBV3-2; J gene: TRBJ2-7; D gene: -; CDR3 protein: CASSQRREQYF; CDR3 DNA: TGTGCCAGCAGCCAGAGGAGAGAGCAGTACTTC
clone size: -; V gene: TRBV18; J gene: TRBJ2-7; D gene: TRBD1; CDR3 protein: CASSLDAGTAYEQYF; CDR3 DNA: TGTGCCAGCTCACTCGACGCCGGGACAGCCTACGAGCAGTACTTC
clone size: -; V gene: TRBV11-2; J gene: TRBJ2-3; D gene: -; CDR3 protein: CASSLDLGGVRSTDTQYF; CDR3 DNA: TGTGCCAGCAGCTTAGATCTAGGAGGGGTTAGGAGCACAGATACGCAGTATTTT
clone size: -; V gene: TRBV6-5; J gene: TRBJ1-6; D gene: -; CDR3 protein: CASRAGTIGSPLHF; CDR3 DNA: TGTGCCAGCAGGGCCGGGACAATAGGGTCACCCCTCCACTTT
clone size: -; V gene: TRBV27; J gene: TRBJ1-2; D gene: -; CDR3 protein: CASSLGSYQGGYTF; CDR3 DNA: TGTGCCAGCAGTTTAGGGTCTTACCAGGGCGGCTACACCTTC
clone size: once; V gene: TRBV7-7; J gene: TRBJ2-7; D gene: -; CDR3 protein: CASSPRPSSYEQYF; CDR3 DNA: TGTGCTAGCAGCCCTAGACCCTCCTCCTACGAGCAGTACTTC
clone size: -; V gene: TRBV11-2; J gene: TRBJ2-5; D gene: TRBD2; CDR3 protein: CASSSEREHGETQYF; CDR3 DNA: TGTGCCAGCAGCTCCGAGCGGGAACACGGCGAGACCCAGTACTTC
clone size: once; V gene: TRBV4-1; J gene: TRBJ2-1; D gene: TRBD2; CDR3 protein: CASSGSGGSYNEQFF; CDR3 DNA: TGCGCCAGCAGCGGTAGCGGGGGCTCCTACAATGAGCAGTTCTTC